These T cell receptor beta chains were read from a single sample in a study of shared clonotypes between healthy human individuals. The assay was immunoSEQ multiplex PCR, and TCRdb's table has in-frame clones only and misses some. The sample yields fewer than 650,000 clones, about three quarters seen once. Sequencing was performed on PBMCs. The receptors come from a middle-aged woman in good health. Some clones in this sample may be carry-over from other donors' samples. CDR3s include the opening cysteine and the closing phenylalanine or tryptophan. D genes are given only for firm matches. Only part of the rows carry a size: once, few, many, or a class if the clone is expanded.

NA	TRBD2	TRBJ2-7	TRBV28	CASSSVGTSGRGGQYF	TGTGCCAGCAGTTCCGTAGGGACTAGCGGGAGAGGAGGGCAGTACTTC
NA	NA	TRBJ1-5	TRBV19	CASSIQINQPQHF	TGTGCCAGTAGCATACAGATCAATCAGCCCCAGCATTTT
NA	NA	TRBJ2-7	TRBV5-5	CASSLGVYEQYF	TGTGCCAGCAGCTTAGGGGTATACGAGCAGTACTTC
few	NA	TRBJ2-7	TRBV7-9	CASSPRQVGGYEQYF	TGTGCCAGCAGCCCCAGACAAGTGGGGGGATACGAGCAGTACTTC
NA	TRBD1	TRBJ2-6	TRBV30	CAWSHRGRAGANVLTF	TGTGCCTGGAGCCATAGGGGGCGTGCTGGGGCCAACGTCCTGACTTTC
NA	TRBD2	TRBJ2-3	TRBV14	CASSQGGLAGRTDTQYF	TGTGCCAGCAGCCAAGGTGGACTAGCGGGTAGGACAGATACGCAGTATTTT
NA	TRBD2	TRBJ2-1	TRBV11-2	CASRPTSGRYNEQFF	TGTGCCAGCAGACCCACTAGCGGGAGATACAATGAGCAGTTCTTC
NA	TRBD1	TRBJ1-3	TRBV30	CAWGQGTGNTIYF	TGTGCCTGGGGACAGGGAACGGGAAACACCATATATTTT
NA	NA	TRBJ2-7	TRBV7-9	CASSLVSYEQYF	TGTGCCAGCAGCTTAGTTTCCTACGAGCAGTACTTC
NA	TRBD1	TRBJ2-2	TRBV7-6	CASSLHTQGAGTGELFF	TGTGCCAGCAGCCTACACACACAGGGGGCGGGAACCGGGGAGCTGTTTTTT
NA	TRBD2	TRBJ2-5	TRBV28	CASSSSGGYQETQYF	TGTGCCAGCAGTTCTAGCGGGGGATACCAAGAGACCCAGTACTTC
NA	TRBD2	TRBJ2-1	TRBV19	CASSTGTTSYNEQFF	TGTGCCAGTAGCACCGGGACTACCTCCTACAATGAGCAGTTCTTC
NA	NA	TRBJ1-5	TRBV15	CATSRGRVSNQPQHF	TGTGCCACCAGCAGAGGCAGGGTTAGCAATCAGCCCCAGCATTTT
NA	NA	TRBJ1-3	TRBV28	CASTPPGRGIQLSGNTIYF	TGTGCCAGCACCCCCCCTGGGCGGGGTATCCAACTCTCTGGAAACACCATATATTTT
NA	TRBD2	TRBJ2-1	TRBV4-1	CASSRRAGGDFNEQFF	TGCGCCAGCAGCCGCCGGGCGGGAGGTGACTTCAATGAGCAGTTCTTC
NA	TRBD2	TRBJ2-4	TRBV4-1	CASSQDRTSGDLAKNIQYF	TGCGCCAGCAGCCAAGATCGGACTAGCGGGGACCTAGCCAAAAACATTCAGTACTTC
NA	NA	TRBJ1-1	TRBV19	CASIEWGGSIMNTEAFF	TGTGCCAGTATCGAGTGGGGGGGCTCCATCATGAACACTGAAGCTTTCTTT
NA	NA	TRBJ2-1	TRBV28	CASSLGGSMAYNEQFF	TGTGCCAGCAGTTTAGGGGGGAGCATGGCCTACAATGAGCAGTTCTTC
NA	TRBD1	TRBJ2-1	TRBV28	CASSQGQLSYNEQFF	TGTGCCAGCAGTCAGGGACAGCTCTCCTACAATGAGCAGTTCTTC
once	TRBD1	TRBJ1-1	TRBV7-2	CASSSPAGTGGTEAFF	TGTGCCAGCAGCTCCCCCGCAGGGACAGGGGGCACTGAAGCTTTCTTT
few	NA	TRBJ2-3	TRBV7-3	CASCPGRTDTQYF	TGTGCCAGCTGCCCGGGACGCACAGATACGCAGTATTTT
NA	TRBD1	TRBJ2-7	TRBV6-6	CASSYGTGTNEQYF	TGTGCCAGCAGTTATGGGACAGGGACCAACGAGCAGTACTTC
NA	TRBD1	TRBJ1-2	TRBV4-3	CASSQGQGGAPIF	TGCGCCAGCAGCCAAGGTCAGGGGGGAGCCCCAATCTTC
NA	NA	TRBJ2-2	TRBV6-1	CASSRSGELFF	TGTGCCAGCAGCCGTTCCGGGGAGCTGTTTTTT
NA	NA	TRBJ1-1	TRBV10-3	CAISEGKNTEAFF	TGTGCCATCAGTGAGGGAAAGAACACTGAAGCTTTCTTT
NA	TRBD2	TRBJ2-1	TRBV29-1	CSVPGTSGPNIYNEQFF	TGCAGCGTCCCAGGGACTAGCGGACCTAATATCTACAATGAGCAGTTCTTC
NA	NA	TRBJ1-2	TRBV5-1	CASSFVRVGGDYGYTF	TGCGCCAGCAGCTTTGTCCGGGTGGGGGGCGACTATGGCTACACCTTC
NA	TRBD1	TRBJ2-1	TRBV7-9	CASRRDRGTSGYNEQFF	TGTGCCAGCAGGCGGGACAGGGGAACTAGCGGATACAATGAGCAGTTCTTC
once	TRBD1	TRBJ1-1	TRBV7-9	CASSSDRGYIQAFF	TGTGCCAGCAGCTCGGACAGGGGGTATATTCAAGCTTTCTTT
once	TRBD1	TRBJ1-1	TRBV5-1	CASSRTGDSVNTEAFF	TGCGCCAGCAGCCGAACTGGGGACAGCGTGAACACTGAAGCTTTCTTT
once	TRBD2	TRBJ2-7	TRBV15	CATSRGGTSDEQYF	TGTGCCACCAGCAGAGGAGGGACTAGCGACGAGCAGTACTTC
NA	NA	TRBJ2-1	TRBV11-2	CASSLDHVEGHEQFF	TGTGCCAGCAGCTTAGATCACGTAGAGGGACATGAGCAGTTCTTC
NA	NA	TRBJ2-7	TRBV11-2	CASSLGLGLYEQYF	TGTGCCAGCAGCCTTGGCCTGGGACTCTACGAGCAGTACTTC
NA	NA	TRBJ1-2	TRBV6-6	CASLRQGSRDYGYTF	TGTGCCAGCCTACGTCAAGGGTCGCGGGACTATGGCTACACCTTC
NA	NA	TRBJ2-2	TRBV19	CASSIAGRTGELFF	TGTGCCAGTAGTATAGCAGGGAGGACCGGGGAGCTGTTTTTT
NA	TRBD1	TRBJ2-7	TRBV14	CASSQRDREFPYF	TGTGCCAGCAGCCAAAGGGACAGGGAGTTCCCGTACTTC
NA	NA	TRBJ2-7	TRBV6-5	CASSYYLGREYEQYF	TGTGCCAGCAGTTATTACCTCGGCAGGGAGTACGAGCAGTACTTC
NA	NA	TRBJ1-6	TRBV18	CASSPNGPENSPLHF	TGTGCCAGCTCCCCAAATGGGCCTGAGAATTCACCCCTCCACTTT
NA	NA	TRBJ2-1	TRBV28	CASSFIPSPGSYPEQFF	TGTGCCAGCAGTTTCATCCCCTCCCCGGGATCGTATCCTGAGCAGTTCTTC
NA	NA	TRBJ1-5	TRBV5-4	CASSLGGAVNQPQHF	TGTGCCAGCAGCTTGGGGGGGGCGGTCAACCAGCCCCAGCATTTT
once	TRBD1	TRBJ2-7	TRBV9	CASSVGQAAQQAYEQYF	TGTGCCAGCAGCGTGGGACAGGCCGCCCAACAAGCCTACGAGCAGTACTTC
few	NA	TRBJ1-1	TRBV7-7	CASSPDPNTEAFF	TGTGCTAGCAGCCCGGATCCAAACACTGAAGCTTTCTTT
NA	NA	TRBJ1-3	TRBV9	CASSVEFAGRGSGNTIYF	TGTGCCAGCAGCGTAGAATTTGCGGGACGTGGCTCTGGAAACACCATATATTTT
NA	NA	TRBJ2-2	TRBV10-3	CAISEVGNTGELFF	TGTGCCATCAGTGAGGTCGGGAACACCGGGGAGCTGTTTTTT